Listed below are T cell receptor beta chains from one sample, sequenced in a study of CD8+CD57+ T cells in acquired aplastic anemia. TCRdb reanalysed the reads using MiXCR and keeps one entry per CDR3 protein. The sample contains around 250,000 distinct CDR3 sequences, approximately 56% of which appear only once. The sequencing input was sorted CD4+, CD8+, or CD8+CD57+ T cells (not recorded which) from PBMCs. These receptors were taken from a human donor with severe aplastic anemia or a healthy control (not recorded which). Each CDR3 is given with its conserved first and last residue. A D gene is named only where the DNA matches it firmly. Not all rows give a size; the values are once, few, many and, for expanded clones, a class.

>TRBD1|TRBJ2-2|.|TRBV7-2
TGTGCCAGCAGCGTAGCGATCGGGACAGGGGTCACCGGGGAGCTGTTTTTT
CASSVAIGTGVTGELFF
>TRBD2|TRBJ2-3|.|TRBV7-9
TGTGCCAGCAGCTTAGCGGGAGGGGCGTTAGATACGCAGTATTTT
CASSLAGGALDTQYF
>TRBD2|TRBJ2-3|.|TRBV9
TGTGCCAGCAGCGCCACTCCGGGACTAGACACAGATACGCAGTATTTT
CASSATPGLDTDTQYF
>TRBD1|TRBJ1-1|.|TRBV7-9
TGTGCCAGCAGCTTCGGGGACAGGCAAATGAACACTGAAGCTCTCTTT
CASSFGDRQMNTEALF
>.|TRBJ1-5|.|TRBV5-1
TGCGCCAGCAGCTTGTTCACAGGGTCCAATCAGCCCCAGCATTTT
CASSLFTGSNQPQHF
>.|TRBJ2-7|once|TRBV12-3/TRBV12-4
TGTGCCAGCCGCGGGACGGCTAACTACGAGCAGTACTTC
CASRGTANYEQYF
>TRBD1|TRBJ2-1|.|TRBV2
TGTGCCAGCACCCAGGAGCGGACAGGGTACAATGAGCAGTTCTTC
CASTQERTGYNEQFF
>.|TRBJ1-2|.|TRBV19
TGTACCAGTACGTACGGGGCCGGCTGCACCTTC
CTSTYGAGCTF
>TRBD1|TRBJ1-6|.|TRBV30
TGTGCCTGGAGCCCCGGGACAGGAAGATCACCCCTCCACTTT
CAWSPGTGRSPLHF
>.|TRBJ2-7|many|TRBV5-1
TGCGCCAGCAGCTCGGGACTGAAGTACGAGCAGTACTTC
CASSSGLKYEQYF
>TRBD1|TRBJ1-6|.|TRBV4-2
TGTGCCAGCAGCCAGTACAGGGGTAATTCACCCCTCCACTTT
CASSQYRGNSPLHF
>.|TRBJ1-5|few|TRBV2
TGTGCCAGCAGTGAAGCACTAGGGGCCCATCAGCCCCAGCATTTT
CASSEALGAHQPQHF
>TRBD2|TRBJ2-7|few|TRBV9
TGTGCCAGCAGCCTGCGGGAGGACGGGGCCGCCCGTGGCGAGCAGTACTTC
CASSLREDGAARGEQYF
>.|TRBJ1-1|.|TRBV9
TGTGCCAGCAGCGTAGGGGCAGAGAACACTGAAGCTTTCTTT
CASSVGAENTEAFF
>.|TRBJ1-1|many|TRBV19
TGTGCCACGTTAGGGGCTGAAGCTTTCTTT
CATLGAEAFF
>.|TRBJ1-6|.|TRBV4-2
TGTGCCAGCAGCCAAGTGGCGGGGGATAATTCACCCCTCCACTTT
CASSQVAGDNSPLHF
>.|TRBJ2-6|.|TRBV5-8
TGTGCCAGCAGCTTGGGGAGCCGGGCCCGAAGGCTGTGCTCTGGGGCCAACGTCCTGACCTTC
CASSLGSRARRLCSGANVLTF
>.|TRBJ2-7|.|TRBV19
TGTGCCAGTAAGTGGCTACCGAGCTCCTACGAGCAGTACTTC
CASKWLPSSYEQYF
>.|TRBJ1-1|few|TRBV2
TGTGCCAGCAGTCACATACAGGGTGGGAACACTGAAGCTTTCTTT
CASSHIQGGNTEAFF
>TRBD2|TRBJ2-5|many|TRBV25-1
TGTGCCAGCAGATTAGCGGGGAAAGAGACCCAGTACTTC
CASRLAGKETQYF
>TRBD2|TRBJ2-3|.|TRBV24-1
TGTGCCACGAGCCCGACTAGCGGGAGTCGGAATACGCAGTATTTT
CATSPTSGSRNTQYF
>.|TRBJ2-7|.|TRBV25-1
TGTGCCAGCAGTGTACAGATCGAGACCAAGCAGTACTTC
CASSVQIETKQYF
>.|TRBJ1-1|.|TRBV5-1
TGCGCCAGCAGCTTGGCCGACCCTATGAACACTGAAGCTTTCTTT
CASSLADPMNTEAFF
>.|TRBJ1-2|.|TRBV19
TGTGCCAGTAGTATAGGGGACACAAACTATGGCTACACCTTC
CASSIGDTNYGYTF
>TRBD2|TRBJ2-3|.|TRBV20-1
TGCAGTGCTAGAGATACTGGCGGGGGGGGCCCAGATACGCAGTATTTT
CSARDTGGGGPDTQYF
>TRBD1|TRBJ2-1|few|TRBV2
TGTGCCAGCAGTCCGAGACAGGGGAGCTACAATGAGCAGTTCTTC
CASSPRQGSYNEQFF
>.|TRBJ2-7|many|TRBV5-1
TGCGCCAGCAGCTTGACAGGCGAACCTTACGAGCAGTACTTC
CASSLTGEPYEQYF
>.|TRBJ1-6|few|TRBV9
TGTGCCAGCAGCGTAGGGACAGAAAATTCACCCCTCCACTTT
CASSVGTENSPLHF
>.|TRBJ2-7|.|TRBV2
TGTGCCAGCAGGTATTTCTACGAGCAGTACTTC
CASRYFYEQYF
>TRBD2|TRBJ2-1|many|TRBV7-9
TGTGCCAGCAGCTCCGGTGCGGGGGGGCTTGGGCAGTTCTTC
CASSSGAGGLGQFF
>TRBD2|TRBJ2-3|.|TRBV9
TGTGCCAGCAGCGTTTTAGCGGGGAGCACAGATACGCAGTGTTTT
CASSVLAGSTDTQCF
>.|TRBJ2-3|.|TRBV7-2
TGTGCCAGCAGCTTGGTCCAGAGCACAGATACGCAGTATTTT
CASSLVQSTDTQYF
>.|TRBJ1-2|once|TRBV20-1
TGCAGTGTGGCAGGCCGCTATGGCTACACCTTC
CSVAGRYGYTF
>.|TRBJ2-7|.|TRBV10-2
TGCGCCAGCAGTGAGAGGAAAGCAGGAGTGGGCGAGCAGTACTTC
CASSERKAGVGEQYF
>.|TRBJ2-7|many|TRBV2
TGTGCCAGCAGTCCGGCAGGGGCCTACGAGCAGTACTTC
CASSPAGAYEQYF
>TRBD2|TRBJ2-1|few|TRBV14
TGTGCCAGCAGCCCCCTATCCGGGACTAGCGGGCCTGATGAGCAGTTCTTC
CASSPLSGTSGPDEQFF
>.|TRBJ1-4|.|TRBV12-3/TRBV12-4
TGTGCCAGCAGTTTTTCGTCAGGGGAGAATGAAAAACTGTTTTTT
CASSFSSGENEKLFF
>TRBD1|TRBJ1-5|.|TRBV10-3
TGTGCCATCTCGAGGACAGGGGGGGATAGCAATCAGCCCCAGCATTTT
CAISRTGGDSNQPQHF
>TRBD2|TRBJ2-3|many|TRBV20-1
TGCAGTGCTAGAGATATAGCGGGGCCGAGCACAGATACGCAGTATTTT
CSARDIAGPSTDTQYF
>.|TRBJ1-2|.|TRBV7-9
TGTGCCAGCAGCTTAGGCAGAGAACTTTATGGCTACACCTTC
CASSLGRELYGYTF
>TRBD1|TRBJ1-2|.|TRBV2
TGTGCCAGCAGTGGGGGCCGACAGGGGCGGAACTATGGCTACACCTTC
CASSGGRQGRNYGYTF
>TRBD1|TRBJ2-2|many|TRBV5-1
TGCGCCAGCAGCACCTGGACAGGAAACACCGGGGAGCTGTTTTTT
CASSTWTGNTGELFF
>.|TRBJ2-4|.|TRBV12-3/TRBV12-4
TGTGCCAGCAGCCAAGATGGTGGGGGGCTTGGCACTCAGTACTTC
CASSQDGGGLGTQYF
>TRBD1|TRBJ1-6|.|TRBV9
TGTGCCAGCAGCCACCTGGACAGGGAGCCTAATTCACCCCTCCACTTT
CASSHLDREPNSPLHF
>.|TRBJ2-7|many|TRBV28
TGTGCCAGCACCCCGAGGGATCTAGTAAGCTACGAGCAGTACTTC
CASTPRDLVSYEQYF
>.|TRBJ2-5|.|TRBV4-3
TGCGCCAGCAGCCAAGACGGGACGGGTGGAGAGACCCAGTACTTC
CASSQDGTGGETQYF
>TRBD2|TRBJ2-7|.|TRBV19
TGTGCCAGTAGTAACCCCGCGGGTAGCGGGATCTACGAGCAGTACTTC
CASSNPAGSGIYEQYF
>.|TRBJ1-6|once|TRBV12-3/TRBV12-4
TGTGCCAGCAGTTTTATTGGACAGCCCTTTTCAGAATTTTCACCCCTCCACTTT
CASSFIGQPFSEFSPLHF
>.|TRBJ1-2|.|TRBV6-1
TGTGCCCAGGGTCGAGGTGCTAACTATGGCTACACCTTC
CAQGRGANYGYTF
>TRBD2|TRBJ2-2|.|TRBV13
TGTGCCAGCAGCGCACTAGCGGCCGGGGAGCTGTTTTTT
CASSALAAGELFF
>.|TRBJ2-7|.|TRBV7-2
TGTGCCAGCAGCTTAGAGATGGCTGGGGGGTCCGAGCAGTACTTC
CASSLEMAGGSEQYF
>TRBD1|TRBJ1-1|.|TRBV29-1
TGCAGCGTCGACGACAGGGGCGGCACTGAAGCTTTCTTT
CSVDDRGGTEAFF
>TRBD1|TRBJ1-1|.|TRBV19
TGTGCCAGTAGTATTTCTGAGACAGGGTTCATAAACACTGAAGCTTTCTTT
CASSISETGFINTEAFF
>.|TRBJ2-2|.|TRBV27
TGTGCCAGCAGTTTAATGAACACCGGGGAGCTGTTTTTT
CASSLMNTGELFF
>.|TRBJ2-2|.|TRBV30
TGTGCCTGGGGACTGGACAGGAACACCGGGGAGCTGTTTTTT
CAWGLDRNTGELFF
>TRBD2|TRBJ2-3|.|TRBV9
TGTGCCAGCAGCGTAGCCCCCGGGGGGGTTGGTACGCAGTATTTT
CASSVAPGGVGTQYF
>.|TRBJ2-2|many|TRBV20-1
TGCAGTGCTACCTCCCGAGGTCAAACCGGGGAGCTGTTTTTT
CSATSRGQTGELFF
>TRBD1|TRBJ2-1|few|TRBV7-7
TGTGCTAGCAGACCAATTACGGGGACAGGGAGGAATGAGCAGTTCTTC
CASRPITGTGRNEQFF
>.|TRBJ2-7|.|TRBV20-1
TGCAGTGCTAGGGGGGGCCTATCCTACGAGCAGTACTTC
CSARGGLSYEQYF
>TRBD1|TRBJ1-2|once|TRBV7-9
TGTGCCAGCAGCTTAGCACAGGGGGCGGCTTACACCTTC
CASSLAQGAAYTF